A single T cell receptor beta chain is shown here with its context. The source of the sample is a study of cytomegalovirus exposure and HLA in healthy donors. The PCR made use of 60 Vbeta and 13 Jbeta primers. Sequenced by immunoSEQ multiplex PCR; TCRdb stores in-frame clones only, minus some. The sample table sets out 130,000 to 150,000 clones. The CDR3 is 15 residues long. The germline gives CDR1 SGHDT, CDR2 YYEEEE. Trimming took off 0 bases at V and 5 bases at J, with 14 bases between the two ends. The TCR comes from a male donor in good health and CMV-seronegative. Sequencing used PBMCs. The chain combines TRBV5-6 with TRBJ2-5, with a weak D call TRBD1 (5 bases). CDR3 bases: TGTGCCAGCAGCTTGGAAGGGGCGAGACGGGAGACCCAGTACTTC. Amino acid sequence: CASSLEGARRETQYF.